Presented here are 17 T cell receptor beta chains from one specimen sequenced in a study of monozygotic twins with inflammatory bowel disease. TCRdb re-called the 5' RACE reads and shows each CDR3 protein once, DNA omitted. This sample's table has about 110,000 distinct CDR3 sequences. Sequenced material: blood. All receptors derive from a human donor with ulcerative colitis or Crohn's disease, or a healthy co-twin of an affected twin (not recorded which).

The chain's CDR3 is CASSLLSGRGYNEQFF. The chain combines TRBV11-2 with TRBJ2-1; TCRdb lists TRBD2, though no DNA is available to test this call. The CDR3 has 16 residues. The germline V gene encodes CDR1 SGHAT and CDR2 FQNNGV.

The chain joins TRBV5-4 to TRBJ2-3; TCRdb outputs TRBD1, but without DNA this stays unchecked. The CDR3 is made up of 16 amino acids. CDR1 is SGHNT, CDR2 YYREEE, per germline (reference sequence). CDR3 sequence: CASSPNAGDSTDTQYF.

The V and J genes are TRBV15 and TRBJ2-7; TCRdb's D call of TRBD1 is untestable without DNA. The V gene's germline CDR1 is LNHNV and CDR2 YYDKDF (reference sequence). The CDR3 length is 14 residues. CDR3 sequence: CATSRDGRVHEQYF.

The chain couples TRBV9 to TRBJ2-1; with no DNA, the TCRdb D assignment of TRBD2 cannot be verified. CDR3 length: 14 amino acids. The germline V gene has CDR1 SGDLS and CDR2 YYNGEE. The chain's CDR3 is CASSVGEANNEQFF.

The V gene is TRBV5-1, the J gene TRBJ2-5; without DNA, the TCRdb call of TRBD1 cannot be checked. The CDR3 is 14 amino acids. CDR1 and CDR2 from the germline V gene are SGHRS and YFSETQ. CDR3 region: CASSLEQGRETQYF.

V usage is TRBV2 and J usage is TRBJ2-2; TCRdb's D gene call, TRBD1, goes unchecked for lack of DNA. The length of the CDR3 is 13 residues. Germline V gene sequence: CDR1 SNHLY, CDR2 FYNNEI. Here the CDR3 reads CASSTSPGAELFF.

V gene TRBV5-1 combines with J gene TRBJ1-4; TCRdb gives TRBD1 as the D gene, but with no DNA this cannot be confirmed. CDR3 length: 14 amino acids. CDR1 and CDR2 (germline): SGHRS, YFSETQ. CDR3 amino acids: CASHWGIRVEKLFF.

V is TRBV5-6 and J is TRBJ2-5; as DNA is missing, the TRBD1 call by TCRdb cannot be tested. This CDR3 region has 13 residues. Looked up from germline, CDR1 is SGHDT and CDR2 is YYEEEE. The CDR3: CASSPGQVGTQYF.

The V and J genes are TRBV5-6 and TRBJ2-1; no DNA is available, so the TRBD2 call from TCRdb remains unchecked. The CDR3 extends over 14 amino acids. Germline V gene sequence: CDR1 SGHDT, CDR2 YYEEEE. This CDR3 is CASSLYLAQDEQFF.

The chain joins TRBV7-2 to TRBJ1-6; TCRdb's D call of TRBD1 is untestable without DNA. Germline CDR1 and CDR2: SGHTA and FQGNSA. CDR3 length: 17 residues. Here the CDR3 reads CASRDRRLSSYNSPLHF.

J is TRBJ2-5 and V is TRBV7-8; absent DNA, TCRdb's TRBD1 call cannot be checked. In germline, CDR1 is SGHVS, CDR2 FQNEAQ. The CDR3 loop spans 17 amino acids. The CDR3 spells CASSTHGTGREGETQYF.

The CDR3 is CASSSDSPNEKLFF. The chain has TRBV12-3 or TRBV12-4 and TRBJ1-4; TCRdb proposes TRBD1, but this gene call is untestable without DNA. CDR3 length equals 14 residues.

This chain uses TRBV7-6 with TRBJ1-2; TCRdb reports TRBD1, a call that lacks DNA to check it against. The length of the CDR3 is 11 residues. Germline values: CDR1 SGHVS, CDR2 FNYEAQ. The CDR3 loop reads CARTGDYGYTF.

The chain has TRBV15 and TRBJ1-4. The germline V gene encodes CDR1 LNHNV and CDR2 YYDKDF (reference sequence). The CDR3 loop spans 15 amino acids. CDR3 loop: CATSIPIGPNEKLFF.

The V call is TRBV12-3 or TRBV12-4, the J call TRBJ2-2. The CDR3 runs 12 residues. CDR3 amino acids: CASSLVFGELFF.

V and J are TRBV24-1 and TRBJ1-1; checking the TCRdb D call of TRBD1 is not possible without DNA. Germline CDR1 reads KGHDR; CDR2 reads SFDVKD. The CDR3 length is 15 residues. The chain's CDR3 is CATSDPGQGGTEAFF.

The rearrangement uses TRBV27 and TRBJ1-5. CDR3 length: 13 residues. CDR1 and CDR2 (germline): MNHEY, SMNVEV (reference sequence). CDR3 residues: CASSFSGNQPQHF.